A single sample is the source of the 27 T cell receptor beta chains below, sequenced in a study of OX40 agonist ivuxolimab in advanced cancers. TCRdb keeps only in-frame clones here, not all; method: immunoSEQ multiplex PCR. The repertoire holds about 52,000 clones, with around nine tenths as singletons. Sequences were derived from CD4+ or CD8+ T cells sorted from blood, sampled in a trial of the OX40 agonist ivuxolimab. The source of these receptors is an adult with an advanced solid tumor such as melanoma, head and neck, liver or kidney cancer.

This rearrangement joins TRBV27 to TRBJ2-5, with TRBD1 as a possible D gene (6 bases). The J call may be in error: the DNA end matches TRBJ2-7 better. Germline V gene data show CDR1 as MNHEY and CDR2 as SMNVEV (reference sequence). The CDR3 is 11 residues long. The CDR3 spells CASSQTGEQYF. CDR3 coding DNA: TGTGCCAGCAGTCAGACAGGCGAGCAGTACTTC.

This clone appeared a single time. The rearrangement links TRBV15 to TRBJ2-7; a weak D match, TRBD1 (5 bases). Between the trimmed V and J ends, which lost 1 base and 3 bases, there was a span of 10 bases. The CDR3 runs 14 residues. Per germline, CDR1 LNHNV and CDR2 YYDKDF (reference sequence). CDR3 sequence (DNA): TGTGCCACCAGCAGAGGAGTGCAGGGCTACGAGCAGTACTTC. This gives the protein CATSRGVQGYEQYF.

V and J are TRBV30 and TRBJ2-3; 9 bases line up with TRBD2. The V segment lost 4 bases and the J segment 2 bases; nucleotides outside the gene matches: 1. Germline loops: CDR1 GTSNPN, CDR2 SVGIG (reference sequence). This CDR3 has 13 amino acids. The CDR3 DNA sequence: TGTGCCTGGACTAGCGGGGACACAGATACGCAGTATTTT. It is translated as CAWTSGDTDTQYF. Together with reference TRBV30 and TRBJ2-3, the CDR3 gives the full variable domain: SQTIHQWPATLVQPVGSPLSLECTVEGTSNPNLYWYRQAAGRGLQLLFYSVGIGQISSEVPQNLSASRPQDRQFILSSKKLLLSDSGFYLCAWTSGDTDTQYFGPGTRLTVL.

The chain employs TRBV5-1 and TRBJ1-6; D is undetermined. The germline gives CDR1 SGHRS, CDR2 YFSETQ. V lost 0 bases and J lost 8, with 9 bases in between. The CDR3 runs to 14 residues. The CDR3 DNA follows: TGCGCCAGCAGCTTGGTGCTAGACGATTCACCCCTCCACTTT. This translates into CASSLVLDDSPLHF.

The chain employs TRBV12-5 and TRBJ2-1, with TRBD2 matching 7 bases. CDR1 LGHNT and CDR2 FRNRAP come from the germline V gene. V shed 2 bases and J 0 bases; nucleotides not matched to a gene: 13. This CDR3 region has 19 residues. The CDR3 bases are TGTGCTAGTGGTTTGCCCCCGGGGAGAGCGGGGAGCTCCTACAATGAGCAGTTCTTC. Protein: CASGLPPGRAGSSYNEQFF.

The chain recombines TRBV30 with TRBJ1-1, with D perhaps TRBD1 (5 bases). V was shortened by 0 bases and J by 4 bases, with 9 bases between the two germline ends. The CDR3 length is 13 residues. Germline V gene data show CDR1 as GTSNPN and CDR2 as SVGIG (reference sequence). CDR3 DNA: TGTGCCTGGAGTGTAGAGGGGATCACTGAAGCTTTCTTT. Translation gives CAWSVEGITEAFF.

The rearrangement uses TRBV7-2 and TRBJ1-2; tentative D call: TRBD1 (5 bases). V was clipped by 1 base and J by 2 bases, with 17 bases between them. Germline-derived CDR1 and CDR2 are SGHTA and FQGNSA. This CDR3 is 17 amino acids long. The DNA of the CDR3 is TGTGCCAGCAGCTTAGGGGTTGGGGGATGGGGGAACTATGGCTACACCTTC. The encoded protein is CASSLGVGGWGNYGYTF.

V gene TRBV4-1 combines with J gene TRBJ1-2; maybe TRBD1 (5 bases). The CDR3 sequence is 16 residues long. Trimming stripped 0 bases from V and 1 base from J, with 12 bases between. The germline V gene encodes CDR1 MGHRA and CDR2 YSYEKL. DNA of the CDR3: TGCGCCAGCAGCCAAGAAACAGCCAGGGATAACTATGGCTACACCTTC. Residues: CASSQETARDNYGYTF.

V is TRBV5-4 and J is TRBJ1-1; 8 nucleotides agree with TRBD1. The CDR3 spans 18 residues. CDR1 and CDR2 (germline): SGHNT, YYREEE (reference sequence). Losses at the gene ends were 4 bases for V and 0 bases for J; bases not matched to a gene: 14. CDR3 in DNA: TGTGCCAGCAGCGACAGACAGGGGAACTACCACATGAACACTGAAGCTTTCTTT. Its protein is CASSDRQGNYHMNTEAFF.

This clone was found a few times. This rearrangement joins TRBV27 to TRBJ1-5; D not certain. This CDR3 is built from 15 residues. CDR1 and CDR2 from the germline V gene are MNHEY and SMNVEV (reference sequence). Trimming left V 3 bases short and J 0 bases short, with 9 bases between. The CDR3 reads CASSFSQNSNQPQHF. Written as DNA, the CDR3 is TGTGCCAGCAGTTTTTCCCAGAATAGCAATCAGCCCCAGCATTTT.

This clone appeared once. The chain couples TRBV7-9 to TRBJ2-1, with TRBD1 identical over 7 bases. After removal of 5 bases from V and 5 bases from J, the junction contained 12 bases not matched to a gene. CDR1 and CDR2 from the germline V gene are SEHNR and FQNEAQ (reference sequence). The CDR3 loop spans 16 amino acids. The CDR3 DNA is TGTGCCAGCAGCACAGGTACAGGGGCGGTTAACAATGAGCAGTTCTTC. It is translated as CASSTGTGAVNNEQFF.

CDR3 loop: CATSRDGGAGNTIYF. For the CDR3, the DNA is TGTGCCACCAGCAGAGATGGAGGGGCTGGAAACACCATATATTTT. The chain links TRBV15 to TRBJ1-3; TRBD1 might be the D (5 bases). This CDR3 is built from 15 residues. From germline, CDR1 is LNHNV and CDR2 YYDKDF (reference sequence). The germline V and J ends were trimmed by 0 bases and 2 bases, with 8 bases remaining between them.

The V gene is TRBV7-9, the J gene TRBJ2-1; 9 bases map to TRBD1. The CDR3 length is 15 residues. Trimming cost V 5 bases and J 0 bases; bases outside gene matches: 2. Per germline, CDR1 SEHNR and CDR2 FQNEAQ (reference sequence). CDR3 sequence (DNA): TGTGCCAGCAGCGCACAGGGGGCCTCCTACAATGAGCAGTTCTTC. Translating gives CASSAQGASYNEQFF.

In this sample, this clone turned up once. The chain carries TRBV15 and TRBJ1-4; D is ambiguous. Trimming took off 0 bases at V and 8 bases at J, with 7 bases between the two ends. The CDR3 has 13 residues. CDR1 and CDR2 from the germline V gene are LNHNV and YYDKDF (reference sequence). The DNA of the CDR3 is TGTGCCACCAGCAGAGATAGGGCGGAAAAACTGTTTTTT. Translated: CATSRDRAEKLFF. The entire variable domain, with the rest obtained from reference TRBV15 and TRBJ1-4, is as follows: DAMVIQNPRYQVTQFGKPVTLSCSQTLNHNVMYWYQQKSSQAPKLLFHYYDKDFNNEADTPDNFQSRRPNTSFCFLDIRSPGLGDTAMYLCATSRDRAEKLFFGSGTQLSVL.

The CDR3 sequence: CASSQDWLAGGPEQFF. The CDR3 DNA reads as TGCGCCAGCAGCCAAGATTGGCTAGCGGGGGGGCCTGAGCAGTTCTTC. The chain links TRBV4-1 to TRBJ2-1, with 12 bases that match TRBD2. This CDR3 contains 16 residues. Unmatched junction bases numbered 6, after V lost 0 bases and J lost 9 bases. CDR1 MGHRA and CDR2 YSYEKL come from the germline V gene.

This chain links TRBV14 with TRBJ2-1; TRBD2 matches at 8 bases. Losses at the gene ends were 0 bases for V and 4 bases for J; bases not matched to a gene: 8. Germline assignment: CDR1 SGHDN and CDR2 FVKESK. This CDR3 region has 17 residues. The CDR3: CASSQDHVTSVYNEQFF. CDR3 DNA: TGTGCCAGCAGCCAAGACCACGTGACTAGCGTTTACAATGAGCAGTTCTTC.

This chain joins TRBV7-2 and TRBJ2-1; unclear D gene. The V end lost 2 bases, the J end lost 5 bases, and 10 bases lay between the germline ends. This CDR3 region has 14 residues. CDR1 is SGHTA, CDR2 FQGNSA, per germline. CDR3 bases: TGTGCCAGCAGCTTAAACAATTTGGACAATGAGCAGTTCTTC. This sequence encodes CASSLNNLDNEQFF. Using reference TRBV7-2 and TRBJ2-1 for the parts outside the CDR3, the full variable domain is GAGVSQSPSNKVTEKGKDVELRCDPISGHTALYWYRQSLGQGLEFLIYFQGNSAPDKSGLPSDRFSAERTGGSVSTLTIQRTQQEDSAVYLCASSLNNLDNEQFFGPGTRLTVL.

CDR3 in amino acids: CASSPEGVYEKLFF. The CDR3 DNA sequence: TGCGCCAGCAGCCCTGAGGGAGTCTACGAAAAACTGTTTTTT. The chain joins TRBV4-1 to TRBJ1-4, with D uncertain. CDR3 length equals 14 residues. The germline V gene has CDR1 MGHRA and CDR2 YSYEKL. With 4 bases removed from V and 8 bases from J, the gap between germline ends came to 14 bases.

This chain uses TRBV7-8 with TRBJ1-4, with 8 nucleotides matching TRBD1. Germline CDR1 reads SGHVS; CDR2 reads FQNEAQ. Germline trimming cut 5 bases from V and 5 bases from J; bases unmatched to any gene: 4. CDR3 length: 14 amino acids. The CDR3 coding sequence is TGTGCCAGCAGCAAATGGACAGGGAATGAAAAACTGTTTTTT. Its protein product is CASSKWTGNEKLFF.

V usage is TRBV9 and J usage is TRBJ2-1; 7 nucleotides match TRBD2. V lost 0 bases to trimming and J lost 4 bases; unmatched junction nucleotides: 4. The CDR3 is made up of 15 amino acids. Per germline, CDR1 SGDLS and CDR2 YYNGEE. The CDR3 protein is CASSVAGGGYNEQFF. CDR3 bases: TGTGCCAGCAGCGTAGCGGGGGGAGGTTACAATGAGCAGTTCTTC.

This chain's CDR3 is CASRGAGGYNEQFF. CDR3 DNA: TGTGCCAGCAGGGGCGCGGGGGGCTACAATGAGCAGTTCTTC. The rearrangement joins TRBV2 to TRBJ2-1, with 8 bases fitting TRBD2. After removal of 6 bases from V and 3 bases from J, the junction contained 4 bases not matched to a gene. Germline V gene lookup returns CDR1 SNHLY and CDR2 FYNNEI. The length of the CDR3 is 14 residues.

The V gene is TRBV5-1, the J gene TRBJ2-1, with TRBD1 matching over 8 bases. The CDR3 has 15 residues. The V gene's germline CDR1 is SGHRS and CDR2 YFSETQ. J was trimmed by 3 bases and V by 0 bases; bases with no gene match: 2. The CDR3 DNA is TGCGCCAGCAGCTTGGAACAGGGGGTCTACAATGAGCAGTTCTTC. Its protein product is CASSLEQGVYNEQFF.

The chain recombines TRBV6-1 with TRBJ1-5, with D possibly being TRBD1 (6 bases). CDR1 is MNHNS, CDR2 SASEGT, per germline. CDR3 length: 14 residues. V was shortened by 8 bases and J by 2 bases, with 13 bases between the two germline ends. The CDR3 sequence: CASGVRGGNQPQHF. The CDR3 DNA reads as TGTGCCAGCGGGGTCAGGGGAGGCAATCAGCCCCAGCATTTT.

The V and J genes are TRBV2 and TRBJ1-1; D might be TRBD1 (5 bases). Germline V gives CDR1 SNHLY, CDR2 FYNNEI. The CDR3 totals 18 residues. V was pared by 3 bases and J by 2 bases, with 22 bases between. The CDR3 reads CASSDFPSDTVDNTEAFF. Written as DNA, the CDR3 is TGTGCCAGCAGTGACTTCCCCTCGGACACTGTGGACAACACTGAAGCTTTCTTT.

This sequence joins TRBV7-8 and TRBJ2-7; D gene unclear. Germline CDR1 reads SGHVS; CDR2 reads FQNEAQ. The CDR3 sequence is 14 residues long. Trimming left V 5 bases short and J 0 bases short, with 11 bases between. CDR3 loop: CASSRIRASYEQYF. The CDR3 region has the DNA TGTGCCAGCAGCCGAATCCGGGCCTCCTACGAGCAGTACTTC.

The chain has TRBV14 and TRBJ1-2; D gene unclear. Germline V gene sequence: CDR1 SGHDN, CDR2 FVKESK. The V end lost 1 base, the J end lost 5 bases, and 8 bases lay between the germline ends. The CDR3 is made up of 13 amino acids. The CDR3 DNA reads as TGTGCCAGCAGCCAAGCGGGAGTATATGGCTACACCTTC. This sequence encodes CASSQAGVYGYTF.

The chain carries TRBV29-1 and TRBJ2-5; either TRBD1 or TRBD2 may fit D (6 bases each). The germline gives CDR1 SQVTM, CDR2 ANQGSEA. The CDR3 runs 12 residues. Trimming removed 3 bases from V and 5 bases from J, with 10 bases in between. The CDR3 sequence is CSVEGGRETQYF. For the CDR3, the DNA is TGCAGCGTTGAGGGGGGCCGGGAGACCCAGTACTTC.